Here is one T cell receptor (beta chain) with its context. The assay was immunoSEQ multiplex PCR, and TCRdb's table has in-frame clones only and misses some. The sample has roughly 89,000 clones; about 81% are singletons. This record comes from a study of OX40 agonist ivuxolimab in advanced cancers. V lost 2 bases and J 4 bases, leaving 11 bases between the germline ends. The germline CDR1 and CDR2 sequences are MDHEN and SYDVKM. The CDR3 has 14 residues. This specimen consisted of CD4+ or CD8+ T cells sorted from blood, obtained in a trial of the OX40 agonist ivuxolimab. The gene calls are TRBV28 and TRBJ1-1; D possibly corresponds to TRBD1 (5 bases). The sequence derives from an adult with an advanced solid tumor such as melanoma, head and neck, liver or kidney cancer. This chain's CDR3 is CASSLTAGITEAFF. Here the CDR3 DNA reads TGTGCCAGCAGTTTAACGGCAGGGATCACTGAAGCTTTCTTT.